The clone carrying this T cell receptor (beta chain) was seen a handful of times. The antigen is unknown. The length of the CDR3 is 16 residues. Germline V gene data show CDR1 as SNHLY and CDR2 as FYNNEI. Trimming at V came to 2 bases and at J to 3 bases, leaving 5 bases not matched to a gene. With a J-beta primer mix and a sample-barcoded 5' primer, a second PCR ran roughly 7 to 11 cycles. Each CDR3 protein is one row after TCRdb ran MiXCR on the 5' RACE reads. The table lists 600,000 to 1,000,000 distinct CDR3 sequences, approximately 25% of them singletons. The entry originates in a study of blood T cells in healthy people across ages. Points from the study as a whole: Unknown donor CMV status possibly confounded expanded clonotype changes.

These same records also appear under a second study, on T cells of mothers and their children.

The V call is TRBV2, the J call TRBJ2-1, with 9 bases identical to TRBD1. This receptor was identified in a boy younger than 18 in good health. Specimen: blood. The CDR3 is CASSELRGQGYNEQFF. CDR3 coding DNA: TGTGCCAGCAGTGAATTGAGGGGACAGGGCTACAATGAGCAGTTCTTC.